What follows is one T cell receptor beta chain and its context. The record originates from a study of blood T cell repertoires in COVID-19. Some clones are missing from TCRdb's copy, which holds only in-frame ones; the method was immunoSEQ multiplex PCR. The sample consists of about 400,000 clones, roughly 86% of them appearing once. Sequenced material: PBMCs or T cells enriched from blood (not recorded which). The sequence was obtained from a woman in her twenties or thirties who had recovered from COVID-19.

The CDR3 here is CASAGQGADTQYF. CDR3 coding DNA: TGTGCCAGCGCCGGACAGGGGGCCGATACGCAGTATTTT. The chain combines TRBV3-1 (or the pseudogene TRBV3-2) with TRBJ2-3; TRBD1 matches 11 bases. CDR3 length: 13 amino acids. In germline, CDR1 is LGHDT, CDR2 YNNKEL (reference sequence). Trimming took 8 bases from V and 6 from J; bases not matched to a gene: 4.